The 32 T cell receptor beta chains given below trace back to one sample, sequenced in a study of shared T cell receptors in the human thymus. Produced via immunoSEQ multiplex PCR; TCRdb's table is partial and in-frame only. This sample has over 450,000 clones, with about four fifths found just once. These data were also reused for a study on human thymus T cells.

Sequenced: thymocytes. The receptors come from a boy under three years old with a congenital heart defect.

This chain joins TRBV21-1 and TRBJ2-7; the DNA was not compared with TRBD2, the D call given in the table. TRBV21-1 constitutes a pseudogene. This CDR3 region has 15 residues. This CDR3 reads CASSKDASNSYEQYF. Written as DNA, the CDR3 is TGTGCCAGCAGCAAAGACGCGTCTAACTCCTACGAGCAGTACTTC.

This clone was counted once. The chain is built from TRBV11-2 and TRBJ1-2; no firm D call. The germline CDR1 and CDR2 sequences are SGHAT and FQNNGV. V dropped 0 bases and J dropped 0 bases, with 5 bases sitting between them. The CDR3 covers 14 residues. CDR3 DNA sequence: TGTGCCAGCAGCTTAGACACACCTAACTATGGCTACACCTTC. As protein: CASSLDTPNYGYTF.

The CDR3, as DNA: TGTGCCAGCAGCCGAACAGGGAAAAAGGGGACGAACACCGGGGAGCTGTTTTTT. Protein sequence: CASSRTGKKGTNTGELFF. The chain uses TRBV28 and TRBJ2-2; possibly TRBD1 for D (6 bases). Germline V gene sequence: CDR1 MDHEN, CDR2 SYDVKM. This CDR3 is 18 amino acids long. Trimming cost V 6 bases and J 0 bases, with 20 bases left between them.

The chain uses TRBV25-1 and TRBJ2-1; 11 positions match TRBD1. The CDR3 has 14 residues. V dropped 8 bases and J dropped 3; count of bases not matched to a gene: 3. Germline CDR1 is MGHDK and CDR2 is SYGVNS. CDR3 sequence (DNA): TGTGCCAGCGGAGGGACAGGGGGCTACAATGAGCAGTTCTTC. This gives the protein CASGGTGGYNEQFF. Using reference TRBV25-1 and TRBJ2-1 for the parts outside the CDR3, the full variable domain is EADIYQTPRYLVIGTGKKITLECSQTMGHDKMYWYQQDPGMELHLIHYSYGVNSTEKGDLSSESTVSRIRTEHFPLTLESARPSHTSQYLCASGGTGGYNEQFFGPGTRLTVL.

This clone has just a few counts. The chain is built from TRBV7-9 and TRBJ2-7, with D possibly TRBD2 on 5 matching bases. The CDR3 length is 14 residues. CDR1 and CDR2 (germline): SEHNR, FQNEAQ (reference sequence). The V end lost 4 bases, the J end lost 5 bases, and 15 bases lay between the germline ends. The CDR3 DNA sequence: TGTGCCAGCAGCTCCCCTCAGCGGAGGCACGAGCAGTACTTC. Translating it yields CASSSPQRRHEQYF.

The rearrangement links TRBV5-6 to TRBJ2-1; 10 positions agree with TRBD1. With 1 base clipped from V and 7 bases from J, the junction kept 5 bases outside the gene matches. CDR1 and CDR2 (germline): SGHDT, YYEEEE. This CDR3 has 15 amino acids. CDR3 residues: CASSLKTGGVNEQFF. CDR3 DNA: TGTGCCAGCAGCTTGAAGACAGGGGGCGTAAATGAGCAGTTCTTC.

The chain uses TRBV30 and TRBJ2-1; D is possibly TRBD1 (5 bases). The CDR3 consists of 16 residues. The germline CDR1 and CDR2 sequences are GTSNPN and SVGIG (reference sequence). V shed 5 bases and J shed 8 bases, with 25 bases lying between them. CDR3: CAWSLGPLGVAYEQFF. CDR3 coding DNA: TGTGCCTGGTCTTTGGGGCCCCTTGGGGTAGCCTATGAGCAGTTCTTC.

The chain recombines TRBV27 with TRBJ1-3; weak D call: TRBD1 (6 bases). The V end was cut by 5 bases, the J end by 4 bases, with 12 bases between. The CDR3 is 14 amino acids. Germline V CDR1 and CDR2: MNHEY, SMNVEV (reference sequence). This chain's CDR3 is CASSPHDRGNTIYF. CDR3 sequence (DNA): TGTGCCAGCAGTCCTCACGACAGGGGAAACACCATATATTTT.

The CDR3: CASSPLTGPEAFF. CDR3 DNA sequence: TGTGCCAGCAGCCCGCTGACAGGGCCTGAAGCTTTCTTT. The V and J genes are TRBV7-2 and TRBJ1-1; 7 nucleotides align to TRBD1. Germline CDR1 and CDR2: SGHTA and FQGNSA. J lost 6 bases, V lost 5 bases, and 6 bases had no gene match. The CDR3 length is 13 residues.

V gene TRBV14 combines with J gene TRBJ1-2, with D unresolved. This CDR3 is built from 14 residues. Germline V gene sequence: CDR1 SGHDN, CDR2 FVKESK. V was cut by 1 base and J by 7 bases, with 13 bases left in between. DNA of the CDR3: TGTGCCAGCAGCCAAGGGACCCCGGCGGGTGGCTACACCTTC. Translation gives CASSQGTPAGGYTF.

The V call is TRBV11-3, the J call TRBJ2-7; D uncertain. V shed 3 bases and J shed 3 bases, with 15 bases lying between them. The CDR3 has 15 residues. CDR1 is SGHNT and CDR2 is YENEEA in the germline V gene. The CDR3 loop is CASSLAADAIYEQYF. CDR3 nucleotides: TGTGCCAGCAGCTTGGCGGCTGATGCGATCTACGAGCAGTACTTC. Full variable domain (missing parts from reference TRBV11-3 and TRBJ2-7): EAGVVQSPRYKIIEKKQPVAFWCNPISGHNTLYWYLQNLGQGPELLIRYENEEAVDDSQLPKDRFSAERLKGVDSTLKIQPAELGDSAVYLCASSLAADAIYEQYFGPGTRLTVT.

The chain couples TRBV10-2 to TRBJ2-7; 7 bases are a match to TRBD2. The CDR3 sequence is 14 residues long. Germline V lookup: CDR1 WSHSY, CDR2 SAAADI. The V segment lost 4 bases and the J segment 3 bases; nucleotides outside the gene matches: 6. CDR3 nucleotide sequence: TGCGCCAGCAGTGGGGCGGGAGCTTACTACGAGCAGTACTTC. Residues: CASSGAGAYYEQYF.

The chain employs TRBV12-2 and TRBJ1-5; the table's D call, TRBD1, was not checked against the DNA. TRBV12-2 is a documented pseudogene. The CDR3 spans 15 residues. Here the CDR3 DNA reads TGTGCAAGTCGCCGACAGGGTCTAAGCAATCAGCCCCAGCATTTT. It yields the protein CASRRQGLSNQPQHF.

The J gene is TRBJ1-1, the V gene TRBV18, with TRBD1 identical over 8 bases. The CDR3 has 15 residues. Germline trimming cut 7 bases from V and 4 bases from J; bases unmatched to any gene: 11. From germline, CDR1 is KGHSH and CDR2 LQKENI. CDR3 sequence: CASFDLGTGPTEAFF. The CDR3 DNA sequence: TGTGCCAGCTTCGACCTGGGGACAGGCCCCACTGAAGCTTTCTTT.

The chain is built from TRBV7-8 and TRBJ2-7; no clear D. Germline values: CDR1 SGHVS, CDR2 FQNEAQ. Deletions cut 3 bases from V and 1 base from J, with 19 bases between. The CDR3 has 17 amino acids. CDR3 bases: TGTGCCAGCAGCTTCAATTGGGCCAGCCAGGCATCCTACGAGCAGTACTTC. Translation: CASSFNWASQASYEQYF. Variable domain in full (rest from reference TRBV7-8 and TRBJ2-7): GAGVSQSPRYKVAKRGQDVALRCDPISGHVSLFWYQQALGQGPEFLTYFQNEAQLDKSGLPSDRFFAERPEGSVSTLKIQRTQQEDSAVYLCASSFNWASQASYEQYFGPGTRLTVT.

The chain combines TRBV6-5 with TRBJ2-7; D remains ambiguous. V was trimmed by 11 bases and J by 6 bases, leaving 17 bases between them. The germline gives CDR1 MNHEY, CDR2 SVGAGI. CDR3 length equals 12 residues. The CDR3 reads CAVGSPRFEQYF. As DNA, the CDR3 is TGTGCCGTTGGCTCCCCAAGATTCGAGCAGTACTTC.

Here the CDR3 DNA reads TGTGCCAGCAGCTTGCCGACAGGGACCCCCTACGAGCAGTACTTC. Its translation: CASSLPTGTPYEQYF. The chain uses TRBV5-6 and TRBJ2-5; 7 nucleotides agree with TRBD1. The DNA end lines up better with TRBJ2-7; the J call may be wrong. This CDR3 has 15 amino acids. Germline lookup yields CDR1 SGHDT and CDR2 YYEEEE.

The V gene is TRBV12-5, the J gene TRBJ1-5; a possible D gene is TRBD1 (6 bases). Germline loops: CDR1 LGHNT, CDR2 FRNRAP. CDR3 length: 15 residues. Trimming pared 5 bases from V and 1 base from J, leaving 12 bases between. The CDR3 nucleotides read TGTGCTAGTGGTACAGAAGGACAGAGCAATCAGCCCCAGCATTTT. Encoded protein: CASGTEGQSNQPQHF.

This clone was seen more than once but under ten times. The V call is TRBV4-3, the J call TRBJ2-5; TRBD2 is a possible D gene (6 bases). The CDR3 consists of 16 residues. V was clipped by 1 base and J by 2 bases, with 14 bases between them. Germline CDR1 is LGHNA and CDR2 is YSLEER. CDR3 bases: TGCGCCAGCAGCCAAGTGATTAGCGGTGTTCAAGAGACCCAGTACTTC. Residues: CASSQVISGVQETQYF.

This sequence joins TRBV10-3 and TRBJ2-1; no reliable D call. V dropped 0 bases and J dropped 4 bases, with 4 bases sitting between them. CDR3 size: 13 residues. Germline loops: CDR1 ENHRY, CDR2 SYGVKD. The CDR3 bases are TGTGCCATCAGTGAGTCTCTTTACAATGAGCAGTTCTTC. Translating it yields CAISESLYNEQFF.

Only a few counts were recorded for this clone. The rearrangement joins TRBV25-1 to TRBJ1-3; 7 nucleotides line up with TRBD1. Germline loops: CDR1 MGHDK, CDR2 SYGVNS. The CDR3 sequence is 14 residues long. Losses at the gene ends were 6 bases for V and 1 base for J; bases not matched to a gene: 3. The CDR3 loop is CASSPTGSGNTIYF. CDR3 DNA sequence: TGTGCCAGCAGCCCGACAGGGTCTGGAAACACCATATATTTT. The complete variable domain, with remaining parts taken from reference TRBV25-1 and TRBJ1-3, reads EADIYQTPRYLVIGTGKKITLECSQTMGHDKMYWYQQDPGMELHLIHYSYGVNSTEKGDLSSESTVSRIRTEHFPLTLESARPSHTSQYLCASSPTGSGNTIYFGEGSWLTVV.

This clone is a singleton in its sample. CDR3 residues: CASSWPRGDGYTF. For the CDR3, the DNA is TGTGCCAGCAGTTGGCCCCGGGGGGATGGCTACACCTTC. The V and J genes are TRBV28 and TRBJ1-2, with a tentative D call TRBD1 (5 bases). CDR3 length: 13 residues. From germline, CDR1 is MDHEN and CDR2 SYDVKM. V lost 4 bases and J lost 6, with 12 bases in between.

The chain links TRBV4-1 to TRBJ1-2; D possibly corresponds to TRBD1 (5 bases). CDR3 length equals 14 residues. In germline, CDR1 is MGHRA, CDR2 YSYEKL. V dropped 1 base and J dropped 4 bases, with 10 bases sitting between them. The CDR3 loop reads CASSQVGEGYGYTF. CDR3 coding DNA: TGCGCCAGCAGCCAAGTAGGGGAGGGCTATGGCTACACCTTC.

This clone was seen just once. The chain links TRBV7-2 to TRBJ1-5; D is possibly TRBD1 (6 bases). The length of the CDR3 is 15 residues. Trimming shortened V by 3 bases and J by 5 bases, and 14 bases separated the two germline ends. Germline V gives CDR1 SGHTA, CDR2 FQGNSA. CDR3 nucleotide sequence: TGTGCCAGCAGCTTCTCACAGGGACGCGATCAGCCCCAGCATTTT. Its protein product is CASSFSQGRDQPQHF.

The chain carries TRBV18 and TRBJ1-2; 7 bases are shared with TRBD1. This CDR3 region has 16 residues. Germline V gene sequence: CDR1 KGHSH, CDR2 LQKENI. V gave up 5 bases and J gave up 4 bases; unmatched junction bases: 13. CDR3 region: CASSTMTGPRPYGYTF. In nucleotides, the CDR3 is TGTGCCAGCTCAACTATGACAGGGCCGCGCCCCTATGGCTACACCTTC.

This clone showed up just a few times. The V gene is TRBV28, the J gene TRBJ2-7; 7 bases are shared with TRBD2. V shed 0 bases and J 7 bases; nucleotides not matched to a gene: 9. Germline CDR1 reads MDHEN; CDR2 reads SYDVKM. The CDR3 spans 15 residues. The CDR3 nucleotides read TGTGCCAGCAGTTTATGCGCCGGGAGGTTGCGGGAGCAGTACTTC. This translates into CASSLCAGRLREQYF. Based on the CDR3 plus reference TRBV28 and TRBJ2-7, the full variable domain is DVKVTQSSRYLVKRTGEKVFLECVQDMDHENMFWYRQDPGLGLRLIYFSYDVKMKEKGDIPEGYSVSREKKERFSLILESASTNQTSMYLCASSLCAGRLREQYFGPGTRLTVT.

The chain has TRBV15 and TRBJ1-5; no clear D. There are 17 residues in the CDR3. Between the trimmed V and J ends, which lost 2 bases and 2 bases, there was a span of 16 bases. Per germline, CDR1 LNHNV and CDR2 YYDKDF (reference sequence). The DNA of the CDR3 is TGTGCCACCAGCAGACCTCGACCAGAGGTCGGCAATCAGCCCCAGCATTTT. It specifies CATSRPRPEVGNQPQHF.

About this clone itself: At one end the junction does not follow the germline gene, possibly because of a read error. Different DNA sequences within this sample yield the same CDR3. The V call is TRBV5-4, the J call TRBJ2-1; tentative D call: TRBD2 (5 bases). The CDR3 covers 16 residues. Germline CDR1 SGHNT, CDR2 YYREEE (reference sequence). CDR3 DNA sequence: TGCGCCAGCAGCCCGTCTGAGGGTATCTCCTACAATGAGCAGTTCTTC. This translates into CASSPSEGISYNEQFF.

This clone was recorded only once. The chain is built from TRBV7-2 and TRBJ2-3, with TRBD2 identical over 11 bases. The V and J ends lost 5 bases and 4 bases, in that order; junction bases with no gene match: 11. The V gene's germline CDR1 is SGHTA and CDR2 FQGNSA. CDR3 size: 17 residues. The CDR3 spells CASSKPGLAEGADTQYF. In DNA form, the CDR3 reads TGTGCCAGCAGCAAGCCGGGACTAGCGGAGGGGGCAGATACGCAGTATTTT.

This clone was counted a few times. V usage is TRBV30 and J usage is TRBJ1-2, with 7 bases fitting TRBD1. This CDR3 contains 14 residues. J gave up 5 bases and V 6 bases, and 12 bases lay outside the gene matches. CDR1 and CDR2 from the germline V gene are GTSNPN and SVGIG (reference sequence). CDR3 in amino acids: CACGPPGQFYGYTF. The CDR3 DNA is TGTGCCTGCGGGCCACCGGGACAGTTTTATGGCTACACCTTC.

The chain has TRBV11-2 and TRBJ2-7; 9 nucleotides line up with TRBD1. V was clipped by 6 bases and J by 2 bases; unmatched bases: 11. Germline lookup yields CDR1 SGHAT and CDR2 FQNNGV. There are 16 residues in the CDR3. CDR3 coding DNA: TGTGCCAGCAGGGATCCGGGACAGGGATTCCCCTACGAGCAGTACTTC. Translated, it gives CASRDPGQGFPYEQYF.

This chain connects TRBV10-3 to TRBJ2-4; D gene uncertain. Trimming took off 3 bases at V and 1 base at J, with 10 bases between the two ends. The CDR3 is 15 amino acids. Germline V lookup: CDR1 ENHRY, CDR2 SYGVKD. In nucleotides, the CDR3 is TGTGCCATCAGTGACAAACGCTACGCCAAAAACATTCAGTACTTC. It yields the protein CAISDKRYAKNIQYF.